This TCR beta chain was retrieved from a study of blood T cell repertoires in COVID-19. Study details: In each case, the material was cDNA or gDNA derived from T cells, B-cell-depleted T cells, or PBMCs.

Original analysis: Amplifying reference gene primers gave estimates of nucleated cell counts. Generated by immunoSEQ multiplex PCR, the TCRdb table keeps only in-frame clones and is missing some. V and J calls and clone size are those listed in that table; D and trimming were worked out from the DNA. The data show 25,000 to 30,000 clones, 75% to 90% seen once. Germline CDR1 reads MNHEY; CDR2 reads SMNVEV (reference sequence). The CDR3 sequence is 15 residues long. The ends lost 0 bases at V and 4 bases at J; junction bases unmatched: 5. Sequencing used peripheral blood. The receptor's source is a man between 65 and 85 years old with active COVID-19. The chain carries TRBV27 and TRBJ1-2; 7 bases fit TRBD1. As DNA, the CDR3 is TGTGCCAGCAGTTTATCTCCGACAGGGCTCTATGGCTACACCTTC. The encoded protein is CASSLSPTGLYGYTF.